The 15 T cell receptor beta chains listed next were all sequenced from one sample in a study of human T cells and chemical hapten exposure. Time point reported: patch test 1, 2 weeks after DPC sensitization. Treatment indicated: therapeutic diphenylcyclopropenone sensitization with weekly scalp DPC. TCRdb independently ran MiXCR on the RACE reads; one entry per CDR3 protein. There are about 120,000 distinct CDR3 sequences in the sample; roughly 15% occur only once, and roughly 0.92% lies in the top ten. The source was whole blood, collected in connection with sensitization to the hapten diphenylcyclopropenone (DPC). The receptors stem from a young man with alopecia areata. Some clones in this sample may be carry-over from other donors' samples.

This clonotype was found a few times. The chain has TRBV7-6 and TRBJ2-7; the D call may be TRBD1 or TRBD2 (7 bases each). In germline, CDR1 is SGHVS, CDR2 FNYEAQ. The CDR3 sequence is 16 residues long. Trimming took 3 bases from V and 1 from J, leaving 16 bases between them. The CDR3 region has the DNA TGTGCCAGCAGCTTGGAACCAGGGGGGGTTTCCTACGAGCAGTACGTC. Translating it yields CASSLEPGGVSYEQYV.

CDR3 coding DNA: TGTGCCAGCAGTTTAGGTTATGGGACAGGCGCCTGGGAAGGCTATGGCTACACCTTC. It encodes CASSLGYGTGAWEGYGYTF. The V call is TRBV12-3 or TRBV12-4, the J call TRBJ1-2; 8 bases fit TRBD1. V was clipped by 1 base and J by 4 bases; unmatched bases: 17. The CDR3 sequence is 19 residues long.

This chain uses TRBV20-1 with TRBJ2-3; D is possibly TRBD1 or TRBD2 (5 bases each). Trimming shortened V by 6 bases and J by 1 base, and 17 bases separated the two germline ends. Germline CDR1 is DFQATT and CDR2 is SNEGSKA (reference sequence). The CDR3 consists of 15 residues. The CDR3 DNA follows: TGCAGTGCCTCTCCGGGACCCGCGGGCACAGATACGCAGTATTTT. It specifies CSASPGPAGTDTQYF.

This clonotype was found many times. The J gene is TRBJ2-5, the V gene TRBV5-1; 8 bases align to TRBD2. Germline V gene lookup returns CDR1 SGHRS and CDR2 YFSETQ. The CDR3 is made up of 16 amino acids. Trimming removed 2 bases from V and 3 bases from J; junction bases left unmatched: 9. CDR3 bases: TGCGCCAGCAGCTTCGGGGGGGCCGGAACGAAAGAGACCCAGTACTTC. Encoded protein: CASSFGGAGTKETQYF.

The V and J genes are TRBV7-6 and TRBJ2-1; the D gene is possibly TRBD2 (6 bases). V lost 4 bases and J 5 bases, leaving 12 bases between the germline ends. The CDR3 is made up of 14 amino acids. The germline gives CDR1 SGHVS, CDR2 FNYEAQ. The CDR3: CASSWRTSNNEQFF. The CDR3 nucleotides are TGTGCCAGCAGCTGGCGAACTAGCAACAATGAGCAGTTCTTC.

Many counts were recorded for this clonotype. The chain joins TRBV2 to TRBJ1-6; D possibly corresponds to TRBD1 (5 bases). CDR1 and CDR2 from the germline V gene are SNHLY and FYNNEI. Trimming cost V 6 bases and J 7 bases, with 13 bases left between them. The CDR3 extends over 14 amino acids. CDR3 protein: CASRRDRPNSPLHF. The CDR3 DNA reads as TGTGCCAGCAGGAGAGACAGACCCAATTCACCCCTCCACTTT.

In this sample, this clonotype turned up a few times. The chain employs TRBV18 and TRBJ1-1; 8 nucleotides line up with TRBD1. The CDR3 consists of 15 residues. The germline CDR1 and CDR2 sequences are KGHSH and LQKENI. The V segment lost 4 bases and the J segment 5 bases; nucleotides outside the gene matches: 9. The CDR3 DNA sequence: TGTGCCAGCTCACGTTCCGGACAGGGTGGGACTGAAGCTTTCTTT. Residues: CASSRSGQGGTEAFF. The entire variable domain, with the rest obtained from reference TRBV18 and TRBJ1-1, is as follows: NAGVMQNPRHLVRRRGQEARLRCSPMKGHSHVYWYRQLPEEGLKFMVYLQKENIIDESGMPKERFSAEFPKEGPSILRIQQVVRGDSAAYFCASSRSGQGGTEAFFGQGTRLTVV.

This clonotype was counted ten times or more. CDR3 coding DNA: TGTGCCAGCAGTCTGGGACAGGCGCCCTATGGCTACACCTTC. This translates into CASSLGQAPYGYTF. The genes are TRBV6-5 and TRBJ1-2, with 8 positions matching TRBD1. The CDR3 totals 14 residues. Per germline, CDR1 MNHEY and CDR2 SVGAGI. The V segment lost 5 bases and the J segment 4 bases; nucleotides outside the gene matches: 6.

This clonotype was observed a few times. V is TRBV20-1 and J is TRBJ2-7; D uncertain. This CDR3 region has 13 residues. V gave up 3 bases and J gave up 1 base, with 10 bases separating them. Germline loops: CDR1 DFQATT, CDR2 SNEGSKA (reference sequence). CDR3 nucleotide sequence: TGCAGTGCTAGGGGCCACCTGTCCTACGAGCAGTACGTC. Its protein product is CSARGHLSYEQYV.

This clonotype has more than one count but fewer than ten. This chain links TRBV27 with TRBJ1-5, with no clear D. The CDR3 is 16 residues long. Trimming pared 3 bases from V and 0 bases from J, leaving 12 bases between. Looked up from germline, CDR1 is MNHEY and CDR2 is SMNVEV (reference sequence). In DNA form, the CDR3 reads TGTGCCAGCAGTTTCTTCTCCTCGGATAGCAATCAGCCCCAGCATTTT. Encoded protein: CASSFFSSDSNQPQHF.

This clonotype was seen ten or more times. This chain connects TRBV5-1 to TRBJ1-5; unclear D gene. This CDR3 spans 14 amino acids. Germline V gene data show CDR1 as SGHRS and CDR2 as YFSETQ. Deletions cut 0 bases from V and 7 bases from J, with 11 bases between. CDR3 sequence (DNA): TGCGCCAGCAGCTTGGCGGCGGGTCGGCAGCCCCAGCATTTT. Translation gives CASSLAAGRQPQHF.

CDR3 region: CSARDLSGGYNEQFF. Written as DNA, the CDR3 is TGCAGTGCTAGAGATTTAAGCGGGGGTTACAATGAGCAGTTCTTC. V is TRBV20-1 and J is TRBJ2-1, with TRBD2 matching 8 bases. From germline, CDR1 is DFQATT and CDR2 SNEGSKA (reference sequence). The CDR3 totals 15 residues. V shed 0 bases, J shed 4 bases, and the junction held 5 bases outside the gene matches.

This chain uses TRBV27 with TRBJ1-2; D is possibly TRBD1 (5 bases). Germline-derived CDR1 and CDR2 are MNHEY and SMNVEV (reference sequence). The CDR3 contains 14 residues. V lost 3 bases, J lost 5 bases, and 13 bases lay in between. In nucleotides, the CDR3 is TGTGCCAGCAGTTTCTTGGGGCCCGATTATGGCTACACCTTC. Residues: CASSFLGPDYGYTF.

This sequence joins TRBV3-1 and TRBJ2-1, with a tentative D call TRBD2 (5 bases). Deletions cut 5 bases from V and 8 bases from J, with 13 bases between. Germline V gives CDR1 LGHDT, CDR2 YNNKEL (reference sequence). The CDR3 extends over 13 amino acids. The CDR3 protein is CASSSHSEDEQFF. DNA for the CDR3: TGTGCCAGCAGCTCCCATTCGGAGGATGAGCAGTTCTTC.

The sample holds a few counts of this clonotype. The chain uses TRBV29-1 and TRBJ1-2; the match to TRBD1 covers 8 bases. Losses at the gene ends were 6 bases for V and 4 bases for J; bases not matched to a gene: 10. This CDR3 has 14 residues. Looked up from germline, CDR1 is SQVTM and CDR2 is ANQGSEA. The CDR3, as DNA: TGCAGCGTCCCAGACAGGGGAACATCCTATGGCTACACCTTC. It codes for CSVPDRGTSYGYTF.